One and the same sample provided the 20 T cell receptor beta chains below, sequenced in a study of radiotherapy plus CTLA-4 blockade in lung cancer. The repertoire was sequenced with immunoSEQ multiplex PCR; TCRdb's copy has only in-frame clones and lacks some. The data contain tens of thousands of clones, about nine tenths of them seen just once; the ten biggest clones take up around two fifths. The starting material was peripheral blood, obtained from a patient treated with radiotherapy plus ipilimumab. Receptors originate from a human donor with non-small cell lung cancer that progressed on radiotherapy plus ipilimumab.

This chain connects TRBV19 to TRBJ1-2, with 7 nucleotides matching TRBD1. Germline V gene sequence: CDR1 LNHDA, CDR2 SQIVND (reference sequence). Trimming at V came to 6 bases and at J to 8 bases, leaving 9 bases not matched to a gene. This CDR3 contains 13 residues. The CDR3 nucleotides are TGTGCCAGTAGGAAGAATACAGGGGAGGGCTACACCTTC. It yields the protein CASRKNTGEGYTF. Using reference TRBV19 and TRBJ1-2 for the parts outside the CDR3, the full variable domain is DGGITQSPKYLFRKEGQNVTLSCEQNLNHDAMYWYRQDPGQGLRLIYYSQIVNDFQKGDIAEGYSVSREKKESFPLTVTSAQKNPTAFYLCASRKNTGEGYTFGSGTRLTVV.

The chain links TRBV6-6 to TRBJ2-1; 14 nucleotides align to TRBD2. The CDR3 totals 16 residues. With V trimmed by 6 bases and J by 0 bases, 1 base remained unmatched. Per germline, CDR1 MNHNY and CDR2 SVGAGI (reference sequence). As DNA, the CDR3 is TGTGCCAGCAGGACTAGCGGGAGGGGCTCCTACAATGAGCAGTTCTTC. Its translation is CASRTSGRGSYNEQFF.

The chain recombines TRBV7-9 with TRBJ2-1; TRBD1 matches at 8 bases. Trimming cost V 4 bases and J 7 bases; bases outside gene matches: 9. Looked up from germline, CDR1 is SEHNR and CDR2 is FQNEAQ (reference sequence). CDR3 length equals 15 residues. DNA of the CDR3: TGTGCCAGCAGCTCAGGACAGGGCATTGTAAATGAGCAGTTCTTC. Amino acid sequence: CASSSGQGIVNEQFF.

This clone was counted a few times. This sequence joins TRBV5-4 and TRBJ1-1; D remains ambiguous. The CDR3 contains 13 residues. Trimming took off 0 bases at V and 5 bases at J, with 8 bases between the two ends. Germline V gives CDR1 SGHNT, CDR2 YYREEE (reference sequence). Here the CDR3 DNA reads TGTGCCAGCAGCTTGGTGTTGGGAACTGAAGCTTTCTTT. It specifies CASSLVLGTEAFF.

The V and J genes are TRBV9 and TRBJ1-4; D uncertain. Looked up from germline, CDR1 is SGDLS and CDR2 is YYNGEE. V was pared by 3 bases and J by 8 bases, with 17 bases between. The CDR3 contains 15 residues. The CDR3 sequence is CASSGGEGLGEKLFF. The DNA of the CDR3 is TGTGCCAGCAGCGGAGGCGAAGGTCTAGGCGAAAAACTGTTTTTT.

The chain uses TRBV28 and TRBJ1-2, with D perhaps matching TRBD1 (6 bases). This CDR3 is 11 amino acids long. The V gene's germline CDR1 is MDHEN and CDR2 SYDVKM. V lost 11 bases and J 7 bases, leaving 14 bases between the germline ends. CDR3 nucleotide sequence: TGTGCCGCAGCAGGGGCGGGTGGCTACACCTTC. This gives the protein CAAAGAGGYTF.

The chain uses TRBV28 and TRBJ1-5; possibly TRBD1 for D (6 bases). Trimming cost V 10 bases and J 5 bases, with 9 bases left between them. CDR1 and CDR2 from the germline V gene are MDHEN and SYDVKM. The CDR3 consists of 11 residues. CDR3 nucleotides: TGTGCCAAGGACAGAGATCAGCCCCAGCATTTT. Translating it yields CAKDRDQPQHF.

This chain links TRBV4-1 with TRBJ2-7, with 10 bases lining up with TRBD2. The CDR3 length is 15 residues. From germline, CDR1 is MGHRA and CDR2 YSYEKL. The trim removed 1 base at V and 2 bases at J, leaving 2 bases unmatched. CDR3 sequence (DNA): TGCGCCAGCAGCCAAGTACTAGCGGGACCCTACGAGCAGTACTTC. Residues: CASSQVLAGPYEQYF.

This clone was detected once. The chain employs TRBV2 and TRBJ1-4, with D possibly TRBD1 on 5 matching bases. From germline, CDR1 is SNHLY and CDR2 FYNNEI. CDR3 size: 14 residues. The V gene lost 6 bases and the J gene lost 1 base, with 9 bases spanning the gap. CDR3 sequence reads: CASRRQLTNEKLFF. The CDR3 nucleotides are TGTGCCAGCAGGCGACAGTTAACTAATGAAAAACTGTTTTTT.

This chain joins TRBV2 and TRBJ1-5; tentative D call: TRBD1 (6 bases). Germline CDR1 and CDR2: SNHLY and FYNNEI. CDR3 length: 11 amino acids. The V gene lost 6 bases and the J gene lost 15 bases, with 15 bases spanning the gap. CDR3 sequence (DNA): TGTGCCAGCAGAGCTACAGGGTTTGCGCATTTT. Translated, it gives CASRATGFAHF.

The J gene is TRBJ2-7, the V gene TRBV19; 7 bases match TRBD1. The CDR3 runs to 15 residues. The V gene's germline CDR1 is LNHDA and CDR2 SQIVND (reference sequence). V gave up 4 bases and J gave up 6 bases; unmatched junction bases: 12. The CDR3: CASSTRPGQPVEQYF. The CDR3 nucleotides read TGTGCCAGTAGTACCCGTCCGGGACAGCCTGTCGAGCAGTACTTC.

The CDR3 loop reads CSVEGDSLGEKLFF. As DNA, the CDR3 is TGCAGCGTTGAGGGGGACAGCCTAGGGGAAAAACTGTTTTTT. The chain joins TRBV29-1 to TRBJ1-4, with TRBD1 identical over 7 bases. This CDR3 has 14 amino acids. Germline trimming cut 3 bases from V and 8 bases from J; bases unmatched to any gene: 9. Per germline, CDR1 SQVTM and CDR2 ANQGSEA.

The CDR3 DNA is TGTGCCAGCAGCGTAGTCGACAGGGGTTACGAGCAGTACTTC. As protein: CASSVVDRGYEQYF. The V and J genes are TRBV9 and TRBJ2-7, with 8 bases identical to TRBD1. V lost 0 bases to trimming and J lost 4 bases; unmatched junction nucleotides: 3. Per germline, CDR1 SGDLS and CDR2 YYNGEE. There are 14 residues in the CDR3.

The V call is TRBV5-6, the J call TRBJ2-7; TRBD1 matches at 8 bases. Losses at the gene ends were 4 bases for V and 4 bases for J; bases not matched to a gene: 7. There are 14 residues in the CDR3. CDR1 is SGHDT and CDR2 is YYEEEE in the germline V gene. CDR3 coding DNA: TGTGCCAGCAGCCCTGGACAGGGACGGTACGAGCAGTACTTC. It specifies CASSPGQGRYEQYF.

The chain is built from TRBV2 and TRBJ2-5, with 8 bases lining up with TRBD1. In germline, CDR1 is SNHLY, CDR2 FYNNEI. The J segment lost 5 bases and the V segment lost 6 bases, leaving 11 bases of the junction unmatched. The length of the CDR3 is 15 residues. This CDR3 is CASRRQSGGQETQYF. The DNA for the CDR3 is TGTGCCAGCAGGCGCCAATCAGGGGGCCAGGAGACCCAGTACTTC.

The V and J genes are TRBV5-1 and TRBJ1-3; D not resolved. Germline CDR1 is SGHRS and CDR2 is YFSETQ. CDR3 length equals 16 residues. V gave up 4 bases and J gave up 0 bases, with 14 bases separating them. In DNA form, the CDR3 reads TGCGCCAGCAGCACCAGGACGGGGAGCTCTGGAAACACCATATATTTT. Translating gives CASSTRTGSSGNTIYF.

The V call is TRBV5-6, the J call TRBJ2-1; 9 nucleotides align to TRBD2. Germline V CDR1 and CDR2: SGHDT, YYEEEE. The V and J ends lost 3 bases and 8 bases, in that order; junction bases with no gene match: 9. This CDR3 is 15 amino acids long. CDR3 in DNA: TGTGCCAGCAGCTCGACTAGCGGACCTTATGATGAGCAGTTCTTC. It codes for CASSSTSGPYDEQFF.

The V gene is TRBV16, the J gene TRBJ1-2, with 9 bases fitting TRBD1. Germline V gene lookup returns CDR1 KGHSY and CDR2 FQNENV. J gave up 7 bases and V 2 bases, and 11 bases lay outside the gene matches. The length of the CDR3 is 16 residues. CDR3 sequence reads: CASSQAPGQGVSGYTF. CDR3 DNA: TGTGCCAGCAGCCAAGCACCGGGACAGGGAGTTTCTGGCTACACCTTC.

This chain uses TRBV5-4 with TRBJ1-2; TRBD1 matches 8 bases. Germline lookup yields CDR1 SGHNT and CDR2 YYREEE (reference sequence). With V trimmed by 3 bases and J by 8 bases, 12 bases remained unmatched. The CDR3 is 15 residues long. CDR3 in DNA: TGTGCCAGCAGCTCCGCCACGACAGGGGCGGGCGGCTACACCTTC. Its translation is CASSSATTGAGGYTF.

The chain couples TRBV5-6 to TRBJ2-5; weak D call: TRBD2 (6 bases). This CDR3 comprises 18 residues. Trimming removed 1 base at V and 4 bases at J, with 23 bases between. Germline V gives CDR1 SGHDT, CDR2 YYEEEE. For the CDR3, the DNA is TGTGCCAGCAGCTTGTCTATTGCGGGATTGGGAAAAGGAGAGACCCAGTACTTC. It encodes CASSLSIAGLGKGETQYF.